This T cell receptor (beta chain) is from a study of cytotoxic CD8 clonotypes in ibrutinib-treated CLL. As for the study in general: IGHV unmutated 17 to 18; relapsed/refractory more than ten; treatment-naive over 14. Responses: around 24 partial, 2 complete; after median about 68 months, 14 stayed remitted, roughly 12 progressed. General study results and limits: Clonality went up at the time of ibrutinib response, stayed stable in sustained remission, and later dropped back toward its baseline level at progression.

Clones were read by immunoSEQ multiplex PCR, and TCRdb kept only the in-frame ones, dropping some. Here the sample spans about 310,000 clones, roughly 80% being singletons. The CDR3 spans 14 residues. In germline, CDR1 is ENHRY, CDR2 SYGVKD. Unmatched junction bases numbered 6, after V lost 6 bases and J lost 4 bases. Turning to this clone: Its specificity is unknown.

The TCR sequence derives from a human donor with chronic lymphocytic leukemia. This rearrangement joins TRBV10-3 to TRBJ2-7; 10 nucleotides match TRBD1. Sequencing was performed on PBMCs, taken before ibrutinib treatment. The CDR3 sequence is CAISRQGARYEQYF. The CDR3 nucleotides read TGTGCCATCAGCAGACAGGGGGCTCGGTACGAGCAGTACTTC.